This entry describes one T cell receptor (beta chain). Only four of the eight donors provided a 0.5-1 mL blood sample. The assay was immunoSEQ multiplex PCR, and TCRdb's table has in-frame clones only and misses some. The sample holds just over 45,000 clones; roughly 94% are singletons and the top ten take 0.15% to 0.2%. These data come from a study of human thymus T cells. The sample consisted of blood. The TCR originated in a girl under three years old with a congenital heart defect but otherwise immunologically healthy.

CDR3 in DNA: TGTGCCAGCAGGGCCGGGACAGGGGGCAGCTATGGCTACACCTTC. This encodes CASRAGTGGSYGYTF. The rearrangement joins TRBV2 to TRBJ1-2, with 12 bases that match TRBD1. V shed 6 bases, J shed 4 bases, and the junction held 6 bases outside the gene matches. The CDR3 runs to 15 residues. Germline CDR1 is SNHLY and CDR2 is FYNNEI.